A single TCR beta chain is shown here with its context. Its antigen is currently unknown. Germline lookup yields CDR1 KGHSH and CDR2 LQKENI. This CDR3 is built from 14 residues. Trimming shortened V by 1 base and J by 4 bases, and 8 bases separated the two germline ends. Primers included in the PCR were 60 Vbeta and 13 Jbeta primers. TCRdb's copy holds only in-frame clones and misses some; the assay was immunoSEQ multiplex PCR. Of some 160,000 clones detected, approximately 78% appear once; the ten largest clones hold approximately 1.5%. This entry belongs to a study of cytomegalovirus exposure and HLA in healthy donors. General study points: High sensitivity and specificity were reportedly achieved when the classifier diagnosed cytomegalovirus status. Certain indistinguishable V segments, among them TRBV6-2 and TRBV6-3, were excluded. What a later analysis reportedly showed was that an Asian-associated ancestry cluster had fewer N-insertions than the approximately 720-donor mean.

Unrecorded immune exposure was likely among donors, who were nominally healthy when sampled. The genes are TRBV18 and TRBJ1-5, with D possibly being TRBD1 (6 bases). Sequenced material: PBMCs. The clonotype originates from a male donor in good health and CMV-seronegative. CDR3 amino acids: CASSPRDTNQPQHF. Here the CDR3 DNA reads TGTGCCAGCTCACCACGGGACACAAATCAGCCCCAGCATTTT.